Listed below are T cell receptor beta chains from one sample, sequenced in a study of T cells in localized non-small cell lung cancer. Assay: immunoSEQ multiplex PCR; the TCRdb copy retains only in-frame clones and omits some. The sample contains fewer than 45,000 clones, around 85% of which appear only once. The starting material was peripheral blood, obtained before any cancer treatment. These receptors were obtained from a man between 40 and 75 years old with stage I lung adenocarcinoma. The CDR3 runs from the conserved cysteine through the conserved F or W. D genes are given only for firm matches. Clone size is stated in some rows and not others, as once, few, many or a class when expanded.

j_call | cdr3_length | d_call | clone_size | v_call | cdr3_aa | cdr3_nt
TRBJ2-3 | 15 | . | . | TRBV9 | CASSVDGFYTDTQYF | TGTGCCAGCAGCGTAGATGGCTTCTACACAGATACGCAGTATTTT
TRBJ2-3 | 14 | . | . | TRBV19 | CASSSRPSTDTQYF | TGTGCCAGTAGTAGTAGGCCCAGCACAGATACGCAGTATTTT
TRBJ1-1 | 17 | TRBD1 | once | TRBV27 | CASSLKQGAEGNTEAFF | TGTGCCAGCTCCCTAAAACAGGGGGCTGAGGGGAACACTGAAGCTTTCTTT
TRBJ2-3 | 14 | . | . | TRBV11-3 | CASSGKGFTDTQYF | TGTGCCAGCAGCGGGAAGGGTTTCACAGATACGCAGTATTTT
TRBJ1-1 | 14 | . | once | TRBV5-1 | CASSWNPGNTEAFF | TGCGCCAGCAGCTGGAACCCAGGGAACACTGAAGCTTTCTTT
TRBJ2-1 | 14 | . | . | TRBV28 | CASIGGSSYNEQFF | TGTGCCAGCATCGGCGGCAGCTCCTACAATGAGCAGTTCTTC
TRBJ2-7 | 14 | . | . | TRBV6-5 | CASSLRTEPYEQYF | TGTGCCAGCAGTTTACGGACAGAGCCCTACGAGCAGTACTTC
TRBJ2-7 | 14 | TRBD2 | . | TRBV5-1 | CASSLGLAGDEQYF | TGCGCCAGCAGCTTGGGGCTAGCGGGAGACGAGCAGTACTTC
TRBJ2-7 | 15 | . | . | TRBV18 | CASSLRTASSYEQYF | TGTGCCAGCTCACTTAGGACAGCGAGCTCCTACGAGCAGTACTTC
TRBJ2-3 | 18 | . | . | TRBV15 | CATSRDDVSRSFADTQYF | TGTGCCACCAGCAGAGATGACGTCTCCCGGAGTTTCGCAGATACGCAGTATTTT
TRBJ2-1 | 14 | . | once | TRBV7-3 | CASSLTSASVEQFF | TGTGCCAGCAGCTTAACTAGTGCGAGTGTTGAGCAGTTCTTC
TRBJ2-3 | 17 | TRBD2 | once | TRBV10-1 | CASSENTVGGSTDTQYF | TGCGCCAGCAGTGAGAATACGGTCGGGGGGAGCACAGATACGCAGTATTTT
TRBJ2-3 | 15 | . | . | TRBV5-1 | CASSLPRTRGDTQYF | TGCGCCAGCAGCTTGCCACGGACCAGGGGAGATACGCAGTATTTT
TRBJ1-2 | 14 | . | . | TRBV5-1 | CASSLAGETYGYTF | TGCGCCAGCAGCTTGGCTGGGGAGACCTATGGCTACACCTTC
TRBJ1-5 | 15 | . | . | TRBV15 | CATSRELYSNQPQHF | TGTGCCACCAGCAGAGAATTGTATAGCAATCAGCCCCAGCATTTT
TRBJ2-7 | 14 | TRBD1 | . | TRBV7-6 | CASSPRGQGYEQYF | TGTGCCAGCAGCCCTAGGGGACAGGGCTACGAGCAGTACTTC
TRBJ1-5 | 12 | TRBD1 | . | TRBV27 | CASGQGYQPQHF | TGTGCTTCGGGACAGGGGTATCAGCCCCAGCATTTT
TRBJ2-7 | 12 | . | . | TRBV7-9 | CASSLRDYEQYF | TGTGCCAGCAGTCTACGGGATTACGAGCAGTACTTC
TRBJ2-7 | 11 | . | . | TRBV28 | CASKSNHEQYF | TGTGCCAGCAAATCGAACCACGAGCAGTACTTC
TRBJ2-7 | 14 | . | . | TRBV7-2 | CASSLVPGEYEQYF | TGTGCCAGCAGCTTAGTCCCAGGGGAATACGAGCAGTACTTC
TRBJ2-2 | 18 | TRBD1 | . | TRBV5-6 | CASRTGTGGSLGTGELFF | TGTGCCAGCAGAACCGGGACAGGGGGTTCACTGGGGACCGGGGAGCTGTTTTTT
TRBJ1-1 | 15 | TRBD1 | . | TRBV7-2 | CASSRQTGANTEAFF | TGTGCCAGCAGCCGTCAAACAGGGGCCAACACTGAAGCTTTCTTT
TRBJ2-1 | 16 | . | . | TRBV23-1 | CASSHPGTRYLNEQFF | TGCGCCAGCAGTCACCCCGGGACTCGTTACCTCAATGAGCAGTTCTTC
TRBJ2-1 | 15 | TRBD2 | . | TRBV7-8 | CASSRGTGGPNEQFF | TGTGCCAGCAGCCGCGGAACGGGAGGGCCGAATGAGCAGTTCTTC
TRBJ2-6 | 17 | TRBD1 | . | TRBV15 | CATSRGQGPIGANVLTF | TGTGCCACCAGCAGAGGACAGGGTCCTATTGGGGCCAACGTCCTGACTTTC